In its sample, the clone carrying this TCR beta chain was seen once. The same CDR3 also results from other DNA sequences found in this sample. The germline V and J ends were trimmed by 2 bases and 3 bases, with 5 bases remaining between them. CDR1 SGDLS and CDR2 YYNGEE come from the germline V gene. The CDR3 runs 12 residues. These data come from a study of T cell clones after liver transplantation. As for the study in general: HCV positivity affected three of eight recipients; the rest lacked autoimmune or viral indications. At least one year of complete immunosuppression withdrawal without enzymes over twice normal defined tolerance.

The table came from immunoSEQ multiplex PCR; TCRdb's copy has only in-frame clones and leaves some out. The repertoire holds some 33,000 clones, with more than 90% as singletons. The specimen comprised CD8+ T cells from blood, sampled 12 months after liver transplant. The genes are TRBV9 and TRBJ1-1; D unclear. The sequence was obtained from a human patient who received a liver transplant. Some T cells may have originated in the graft donor. As DNA, the CDR3 is TGTGCCAGCAGCGTTGGGGACACTGAAGCTTTCTTT. Its translation: CASSVGDTEAFF.